The clone carrying this T cell receptor beta chain was found once. The antigen is unknown. PBMC were collected before vaccination, two weeks after the third vaccination, and at progression. This entry belongs to a study of glioma-infiltrating T cells after dendritic cell vaccination. Regarding the study as a whole: Complete blood and tumor specimen sets were limited to few patients. Longer survival after dendritic cell vaccination followed higher pretreatment TIL content.

Germline-derived CDR1 and CDR2 are SGHRS and YFSETQ. The CDR3 totals 14 residues. The trim removed 4 bases at V and 9 bases at J, leaving 4 bases unmatched. This table comes from immunoSEQ multiplex PCR, and its TCRdb copy is limited to in-frame clones, with some not included. The table lists under 100,000 clones, more than 70% of them singletons. This specimen consisted of blood, obtained before dendritic cell vaccination. The sequence was obtained from a human donor with glioblastoma. This chain uses TRBV5-1 with TRBJ2-7, with 16 bases matching TRBD2. In nucleotides, the CDR3 is TGCGCCAGCAGCACGGGACTAGCGGGAGGGGTGCAGTACTTC. Its translation is CASSTGLAGGVQYF.